These T cell receptor beta chains were read from a single sample in a study of CD4 T cells in relation to SARS-CoV-2 and coronaviruses. Clones were sequenced by immunoSEQ multiplex PCR, and TCRdb holds only the in-frame ones, with some missing. The sample has approximately 20,000 clones, approximately 72% seen once; the top ten hold roughly 19%. Antigen specificity for these receptors is unknown. The source material was CD4+ T cells from PBMCs, cultured in vitro. The receptors shown here come from a human donor in good health. CDR3s include the opening cysteine and the closing phenylalanine or tryptophan. The D gene is left open where the match is weak.

TRBV5-1	NA	CASSATSIQEQFF
TRBV7-2	NA	CASSFNFYGYTF
TRBV4-1	NA	CASSQFYGSPLHF
TRBV10-1	TRBD2	CASSGGGLDTQYF
TRBV5-5	NA	CASSFVPESVGEAFF
TRBV5-1	NA	CASTPEVPGMTPYGYTF
TRBV7-9	NA	CASSLRQAQETQYF
TRBV6-1	TRBD1	CASSAKDRSGNQPQHF
TRBV18	TRBD1	CASSPPTGGRRETQYF
TRBV27	TRBD1	CASSMTGVASGNTIYF
TRBV4-1	TRBD2	CASRGLARSTDTQYF
TRBV4-3	NA	CASSQEYQETQYF
TRBV7-9	NA	CASTLWLLKERELFF
TRBV7-2	NA	CASSSLDNEQFF
TRBV6-5	NA	CASSYRGPSNQPQHF
TRBV5-6	TRBD2	CASSLRTSGKYNEQFF